The 10 T cell receptor beta chains listed next were all sequenced from one sample in a study of blood T cell repertoires in COVID-19. Clones were read by immunoSEQ multiplex PCR, and TCRdb kept only the in-frame ones, dropping some. The table lists about 200,000 clones, about 90% of them singletons. The sequencing input was PBMCs or T cells enriched from blood (not recorded which). The receptor source for this set is a woman aged 25 to 39 who had recovered from COVID-19.

The chain is built from TRBV9 and TRBJ2-1; 9 bases fit TRBD2. V was clipped by 1 base and J by 7 bases; unmatched bases: 9. The germline gives CDR1 SGDLS, CDR2 YYNGEE. This CDR3 is built from 16 residues. CDR3: CASSVFAGGPRNEQFF. The DNA for the CDR3 is TGTGCCAGCAGCGTATTCGCGGGAGGGCCCCGAAATGAGCAGTTCTTC.

Only a few counts were recorded for this clone. V and J are TRBV30 and TRBJ2-6; 9 bases map to TRBD2. Germline V lookup: CDR1 GTSNPN, CDR2 SVGIG (reference sequence). The CDR3 consists of 16 residues. J gave up 1 base and V 5 bases, and 6 bases lay outside the gene matches. This chain's CDR3 is CAWGLAGESGANVLTF. The DNA for the CDR3 is TGTGCCTGGGGGTTAGCGGGGGAATCTGGGGCCAACGTCCTGACTTTC.

The chain links TRBV5-6 to TRBJ2-7, with TRBD1 matching 10 bases. There are 15 residues in the CDR3. CDR1 and CDR2 from the germline V gene are SGHDT and YYEEEE. V lost 1 base, J lost 4 bases, and 5 bases stayed unmatched. The CDR3 loop is CASSLTTGGPYEQYF. Written as DNA, the CDR3 is TGTGCCAGCAGCTTGACGACAGGGGGCCCATACGAGCAGTACTTC.

The J gene is TRBJ2-2, the V gene TRBV6-5; tentative D call: TRBD1 (6 bases). The germline gives CDR1 MNHEY, CDR2 SVGAGI. This CDR3 is built from 13 residues. V gave up 10 bases and J gave up 2 bases, with 11 bases separating them. CDR3 DNA sequence: TGTGCCATCCGGGACACCAACACCGGGGAGCTGTTTTTT. Translated: CAIRDTNTGELFF.

This clone showed up just a few times. The chain links TRBV5-6 to TRBJ1-5; TRBD1 is a possible D gene (6 bases). The germline V and J ends were trimmed by 4 bases and 3 bases, with 11 bases remaining between them. CDR1 SGHDT and CDR2 YYEEEE come from the germline V gene. The CDR3 has 14 residues. The CDR3 nucleotides are TGTGCCAGCAGCATACAGGGCCTCAATCAGCCCCAGCATTTT. Protein product: CASSIQGLNQPQHF.

This clone has more than one count but fewer than ten. The chain joins TRBV14 to TRBJ1-1; TRBD1 might be the D (5 bases). V lost 2 bases to trimming and J lost 0 bases, with 7 bases between them. This CDR3 is built from 14 residues. Germline values: CDR1 SGHDN, CDR2 FVKESK. The CDR3 sequence is CASSQPGMNTEAFF. DNA of the CDR3: TGTGCCAGCAGCCAACCAGGGATGAACACTGAAGCTTTCTTT.

V and J are TRBV6-5 and TRBJ1-2; 10 bases agree with TRBD1. This CDR3 contains 14 residues. Per the germline V gene, CDR1 is MNHEY and CDR2 is SVGAGI. J was trimmed by 8 bases and V by 5 bases; bases with no gene match: 8. CDR3 bases: TGTGCCAGCAGTAGACAGGGGGCATCGTGGGGCTACACCTTC. This gives the protein CASSRQGASWGYTF.

The genes are TRBV4-1 and TRBJ1-2; 7 positions agree with TRBD1. The CDR3 runs 16 residues. CDR1 and CDR2 (germline): MGHRA, YSYEKL. J was trimmed by 2 bases and V by 4 bases; bases with no gene match: 10. This chain's CDR3 is CASSLGNDRENYGYTF. CDR3 sequence (DNA): TGCGCCAGCAGCCTTGGGAATGACAGGGAAAACTATGGCTACACCTTC.

Only a few counts were recorded for this clone. The V and J genes are TRBV7-6 and TRBJ2-5; tentative D call: TRBD2 (5 bases). V lost 5 bases and J 0 bases, leaving 13 bases between the germline ends. Germline V gene lookup returns CDR1 SGHVS and CDR2 FNYEAQ. The CDR3 totals 15 residues. For the CDR3, the DNA is TGTGCCAGCAGCCCACTAGGGAACTACCAAGAGACCCAGTACTTC. Translating gives CASSPLGNYQETQYF.

V usage is TRBV12-3 or TRBV12-4 and J usage is TRBJ2-7; D may be TRBD1 (6 bases). V was cut by 6 bases and J by 3 bases, with 9 bases left in between. The CDR3 length is 12 residues. Written as DNA, the CDR3 is TGTGCCAGCAGCAAACAGGGCTACGAGCAGTACTTC. Translation gives CASSKQGYEQYF.